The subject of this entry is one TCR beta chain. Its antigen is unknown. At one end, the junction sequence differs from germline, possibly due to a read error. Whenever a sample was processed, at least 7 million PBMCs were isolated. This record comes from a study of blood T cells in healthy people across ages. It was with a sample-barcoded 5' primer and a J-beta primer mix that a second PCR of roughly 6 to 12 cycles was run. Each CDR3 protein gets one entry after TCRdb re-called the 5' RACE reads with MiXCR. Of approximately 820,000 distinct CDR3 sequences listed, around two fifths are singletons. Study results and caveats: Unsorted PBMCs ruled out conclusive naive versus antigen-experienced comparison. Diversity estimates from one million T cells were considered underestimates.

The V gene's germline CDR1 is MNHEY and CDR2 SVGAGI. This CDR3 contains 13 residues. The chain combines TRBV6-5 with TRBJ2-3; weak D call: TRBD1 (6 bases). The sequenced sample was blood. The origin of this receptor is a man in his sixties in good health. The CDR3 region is CVSRDIFTDTRYF. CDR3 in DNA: TGTGTCAGCAGGGACATATTCACAGATACGCGGTATTTT.